The 5 T cell receptor beta chains below were found in one sample sequenced in a study of OX40 agonist ivuxolimab in advanced cancers. Method: immunoSEQ multiplex PCR; TCRdb's copy keeps in-frame clones and lacks some. The sample yields 70,000 to 75,000 clones, around four fifths seen once. The sample in question was CD4+ or CD8+ T cells sorted from blood, obtained in a trial of the OX40 agonist ivuxolimab. These receptors were collected from an adult with an advanced solid tumor such as melanoma, head and neck, liver or kidney cancer.

The genes are TRBV28 and TRBJ2-5, with D possibly matching TRBD1 (5 bases). V lost 5 bases and J 3 bases, leaving 19 bases between the germline ends. This CDR3 is built from 16 residues. The germline V gene has CDR1 MDHEN and CDR2 SYDVKM. CDR3 in DNA: TGTGCCAGCAGTCCCCACCCCCAGACAGCCGAAGAGACCCAGTACTTC. It is translated as CASSPHPQTAEETQYF.

This rearrangement joins TRBV13 to TRBJ2-5; 10 nucleotides line up with TRBD1. J gave up 13 bases and V 4 bases, and 9 bases lay outside the gene matches. CDR1 PRHDT and CDR2 FYEKMQ come from the germline V gene (reference sequence). CDR3 length: 13 amino acids. CDR3 bases: TGTGCCAGCAGCTCCCGGGACAGGGGAATGCCGTACTTC. It is translated as CASSSRDRGMPYF. Supplemented by reference TRBV13 and TRBJ2-5, the full variable domain reads AAGVIQSPRHLIKEKRETATLKCYPIPRHDTVYWYQQGPGQDPQFLISFYEKMQSDKGSIPDRFSAQQFSDYHSELNMSSLELGDSALYFCASSSRDRGMPYFGPGTRLLVL.

This sequence joins TRBV28 and TRBJ2-3; D is undetermined. This CDR3 comprises 12 residues. The germline V gene encodes CDR1 MDHEN and CDR2 SYDVKM. The germline V and J ends were trimmed by 4 bases and 6 bases, with 8 bases remaining between them. The CDR3 reads CASSSTSDTQYF. DNA for the CDR3: TGTGCCAGCAGTTCCACGTCGGATACGCAGTATTTT.

The chain uses TRBV5-5 and TRBJ2-1, with D unclear. Germline assignment: CDR1 SGHKS and CDR2 YYEKEE (reference sequence). This CDR3 spans 14 amino acids. Trimming stripped 0 bases from V and 5 bases from J, with 9 bases between. CDR3 protein: CASSLGWSDNEQFF. The CDR3 region has the DNA TGTGCCAGCAGCTTGGGGTGGTCGGACAATGAGCAGTTCTTC.

The V call is TRBV28, the J call TRBJ2-3; 10 positions match TRBD2. Germline V CDR1 and CDR2: MDHEN, SYDVKM. V lost 2 bases to trimming and J lost 10 bases; unmatched junction nucleotides: 15. CDR3 size: 17 residues. CDR3 nucleotides: TGTGCCAGCAGTTTACCCCCGGGACTAGCGCCGAAAGGGGCGCAGTATTTT. Translated, it gives CASSLPPGLAPKGAQYF. Full variable domain (missing parts from reference TRBV28 and TRBJ2-3): DVKVTQSSRYLVKRTGEKVFLECVQDMDHENMFWYRQDPGLGLRLIYFSYDVKMKEKGDIPEGYSVSREKKERFSLILESASTNQTSMYLCASSLPPGLAPKGAQYFGPGTRLTVL.